This T cell receptor beta chain was recovered during a study of blood T cell repertoires in COVID-19. Study-wide context: Sites in the United States, Italy and Spain provided acute and convalescent COVID-19 samples. T cells, B-cell-depleted T cells, or PBMCs supplied cDNA or gDNA.

V lost 3 bases and J lost 8; bases outside the gene matches: 14. Germline assignment: CDR1 MGHRA and CDR2 YSYEKL. The CDR3 has 17 amino acids. Original analysis: Amplification from reference gene primers served as the basis for estimated nucleated cell counts. Repertoires were generated with immunoSEQ multiplex PCR, while TCRdb's copy carries only in-frame clones and drops some. V, J and clone size are taken as reported in that table, and D and trimming were inferred from the DNA itself. Here the sample spans around 100,000 clones, around 85% being singletons. The origin of this receptor is a human donor in a cohort sampled during active COVID-19. The sequencing input was peripheral blood. This chain joins TRBV4-1 and TRBJ2-1; 9 bases are shared with TRBD2. The CDR3 region has the DNA TGCGCCAGCAGCCAGATAGACATGGGACTAGCTCGGGATGAGCAGTTCTTC. This gives the protein CASSQIDMGLARDEQFF.